This T cell receptor (beta chain) was identified during a study of Ad26.COV2.S vaccination and SARS-CoV-2 variants (dated by TCRdb to the early 2020s). A note on the overall study: Donors in the vaccine arm were drawn from COV1001, a multicentre, randomized, double-blind, placebo-controlled phase I-IIa trial testing Ad26.COV2.S in healthy adults. Ad26.COV2.S was administered intramuscularly at 5 x 10^10 or 1 x 10^11 viral particles, either as a single shot or as two shots given 56 days apart. TCRbeta repertoire sequencing was used to assess the specificity and breadth of SARS-CoV-2-reactive T cell receptors after Ad26.COV2.S vaccination. A total of some 30 samples were included in the TCR-sequenced set, comprising around 19 Ad26.COV2.S vaccine recipients, 5 placebo recipients and 8 SARS-CoV-2 convalescent individuals. Participants in the trial were split at random into five groups of five each, receiving low-dose or high-dose Ad26.COV2.S once or twice, or else placebo on both occasions. Throughout the experiments and outcome assessment, investigators stayed blinded to trial group allocation. Broader findings and caveats from the paper: After vaccination, substantial breadth of spike-specific CD8+ and CD4+ T cell responses was reported. Spike-specific TCR breadth was higher in Ad26.COV2.S recipients than in placebo recipients (P = 0.0014). It was noted by the authors that total T cell responses may have been underestimated by the TCR breadth and depth analyses. The study was not powered for comparison of responses between vaccine doses or regimens. Comparable non-spike TCR breadth was observed between vaccine and placebo recipients, consistent with only spike being contained in the vaccine.

TCRbeta CDR3 regions were sequenced with the immunoSEQ Assay. After extraction, genomic DNA underwent amplification by bias-controlled multiplex PCR, followed by high-throughput sequencing. Per the original workflow: Collapsing and filtering of sequences were performed to quantify the absolute abundance of each unique TCRbeta CDR3 region. T cell fraction was estimated by normalizing TCRbeta template counts to usable DNA, with usable DNA measured through amplification of reference genes found in all nucleated cells. Repertoire TCRs were annotated as SARS-CoV-2-specific when V gene, CDR3 amino acid sequence and J gene were exactly matched to a known reactive TCR set. The reference SARS-CoV-2 TCR set was obtained from MIRA and was filtered for enrichment in COVID-19-positive ImmuneCODE repertoires, whereby public or cross-reactive TCRs were removed. Based on the MIRA antigens, annotated TCRs were further analysed at the level of specific ORF or position within ORF. Depth was the summed frequency of annotated unique rearrangements, while breadth was defined as annotated unique rearrangements over total unique productive rearrangements. TCR breadth was compared between groups using two-sided Wilcoxon rank-sum tests. Sourced from immuneACCESS, this table was stored by TCRdb with only in-frame sequences that have V and J called. A share of the clones is absent; for the studies checked, an unresolved V gene accounts for under half, and the remainder has no known explanation. V and J calls and clone size are as listed in that table; D and trimming were resolved from the DNA. The sample data list some 350,000 clones, and roughly 90% of these were observed just once. Together, the top ten hold about 5.4% of the sample.

As for this clone: This receptor's antigen is unknown. No much larger clone is present one base from it, and per-base qualities are unavailable.

The CDR3 sequence holds 14 residues, the cysteine and phenylalanine included. CDR3 DNA only is kept here, 42 bases in frame from base 1. The trim is 5 bases for V and 0 bases for J, with a gap of 13 bases between the germline ends. The germline V gene provides CDR1 SQVTM and CDR2 ANQGSEA. In light of the paper, this sample's treatment or condition label describes: about 20 received Ad26.COV2.S at low or high dose, single or two shots; about 5 received placebo; per-sample allocation not given. For vaccine and placebo recipients, repertoires were sequenced using samples collected on day 63 after the first injection. Cohort 1b enrolled about two dozen adults aged 18-55 years at a single site in Boston, USA, between 29 July and 7 August 2020. Ad26.COV2.S was a replication-incompetent adenovirus type 26 vector expressing a prefusion-stabilized SARS-CoV-2 spike protein from the original Wuhan strain.

The receptor was isolated from a person aged 18-60 years who received the Ad26.COV2.S COVID-19 vaccine or a placebo. The source was peripheral blood, collected in a trial of Ad26.COV2.S vaccine versus placebo. The rearranged chain carries TRBV29-1 and TRBJ1-2, and perhaps TRBD1 as D gene, on 5 matching bases. The CDR3 amino acid sequence is: CSVSPGTANYGYTF. The sequence in DNA is TGCAGCGTTTCCCCCGGGACCGCTAACTATGGCTACACCTTC.